This T cell receptor (beta chain) was sequenced for a study of cytomegalovirus exposure and HLA in healthy donors. This clone has a handful of counts. Antigen: not known. Whole-study findings and limits: Researchers reported in a later analysis that common viral pathogens appeared linked to several top clusters. HLA alleles showed associations with about 17,000 TCR beta sequences in a later analysis, at a 0.05 false discovery rate.

With 60 Vbeta and 13 Jbeta primers, the PCR was carried out. Method: immunoSEQ multiplex PCR; TCRdb's copy keeps in-frame clones and lacks some. The repertoire consists of 95,000 to 150,000 clones, with nearly 65% occurring once and the leading ten covering roughly 10%. Germline CDR1 reads LGHNA; CDR2 reads YSLEER. J gave up 0 bases and V 0 bases, and 7 bases lay outside the gene matches. The CDR3 runs to 18 residues. Material: PBMCs. This chain uses TRBV4-3 with TRBJ2-3, with 9 bases fitting TRBD2. This clonotype originated in a middle-aged man in good health and CMV-seropositive. The CDR3 nucleotides read TGCGCCAGCAGCCAAGATCCCCAGACTAGCGGAAGCACAGATACGCAGTATTTT. It yields the protein CASSQDPQTSGSTDTQYF.